These 5 T cell receptor beta chains were sequenced from one sample in a study of blood T cell repertoires in COVID-19. TCRdb's copy holds only in-frame clones and misses some; the assay was immunoSEQ multiplex PCR. Found here are approximately 69,000 clones, approximately 79% of them singletons; the top ten hold approximately 15%. Sequenced material: peripheral blood. Receptors originate from a man aged 55 to 69 with acute or convalescent COVID-19.

The rearrangement joins TRBV9 to TRBJ2-1; 7 bases map to TRBD1. The length of the CDR3 is 13 residues. Trimming cost V 4 bases and J 4 bases; bases outside gene matches: 2. Per germline, CDR1 SGDLS and CDR2 YYNGEE. The CDR3 nucleotides read TGTGCCAGCAGCCCGACAGGGTACAATGAGCAGTTCTTC. It codes for CASSPTGYNEQFF.

V and J are TRBV9 and TRBJ1-4; 8 bases match TRBD1. The J segment lost 5 bases and the V segment lost 4 bases, leaving 10 bases of the junction unmatched. Germline V gene data show CDR1 as SGDLS and CDR2 as YYNGEE. The CDR3 loop spans 16 amino acids. The DNA of the CDR3 is TGTGCCAGCAGCACAAACAGGGGGACCGTCAATGAAAAACTGTTTTTT. This encodes CASSTNRGTVNEKLFF.

The rearrangement joins TRBV5-4 to TRBJ1-3; 7 bases are a match to TRBD1. This CDR3 is 15 amino acids long. Germline V gene data show CDR1 as SGHNT and CDR2 as YYREEE (reference sequence). V gave up 3 bases and J gave up 2 bases; unmatched junction bases: 5. CDR3 sequence (DNA): TGTGCCAGCAGCTCGACGACAGGGACTGGAAACACCATATATTTT. It translates to CASSSTTGTGNTIYF.

This sequence joins TRBV18 and TRBJ2-3; 12 bases map to TRBD2. The germline gives CDR1 KGHSH, CDR2 LQKENI. The CDR3 consists of 15 residues. V shed 3 bases, J shed 6 bases, and the junction held 4 bases outside the gene matches. For the CDR3, the DNA is TGTGCCAGCTCACCGGGACTAGCGGGCGGGGATACGCAGTATTTT. Translating gives CASSPGLAGGDTQYF.

The chain has TRBV4-3 and TRBJ2-3; unclear D gene. The ends were cut back, 0 bases at V and 2 bases at J, with 9 bases in the middle. This CDR3 spans 15 amino acids. In germline, CDR1 is LGHNA, CDR2 YSLEER. The CDR3 DNA sequence: TGCGCCAGCAGCCAAGATGCAGGTCCCACAGATACGCAGTATTTT. It is translated as CASSQDAGPTDTQYF.